This TCR beta chain originates from a study of regulatory and conventional T cells in RAG deficiency. General study points: These Omenn syndrome Treg sorts may hold peripherally activated cells instead. Shannon entropy fell and Simpson indices rose in RAG-deficient patients. Omenn patients showed >90% Treg-Tconv overlap and shorter CDR3 lengths. Other subsets showed roughly 9.9-fold reductions, but Treg unique TCR beta sequences fell roughly 100-fold in these patients.

About this clone itself: What it recognizes is unknown.

Genomic DNA came from blood conventional CD4+ T cells gated CD25-low CD127-high. The V and J ends lost 3 bases and 1 base respectively, with 3 bases between them. Germline CDR1 GTSNPN, CDR2 SVGIG (reference sequence). The CDR3 loop spans 11 amino acids. The assay was immunoSEQ multiplex PCR, and TCRdb's table has in-frame clones only and misses some. In the table there are approximately 12,000 clones, more than 85% of which are singletons. These data also formed part of another study, on regulatory T cells. That study reports: The PCR used 52 TRBV and 13 TRBJ primers.

The sequencing sample was made of CD4+ effector T cells sorted from blood. The rearrangement links TRBV30 to TRBJ1-1; D uncertain. The origin of this receptor is a human donor in good health. The CDR3 coding sequence is TGTGCCTGGAGGTCGAACACTGAAGCTTTCTTT. Its translation is CAWRSNTEAFF.